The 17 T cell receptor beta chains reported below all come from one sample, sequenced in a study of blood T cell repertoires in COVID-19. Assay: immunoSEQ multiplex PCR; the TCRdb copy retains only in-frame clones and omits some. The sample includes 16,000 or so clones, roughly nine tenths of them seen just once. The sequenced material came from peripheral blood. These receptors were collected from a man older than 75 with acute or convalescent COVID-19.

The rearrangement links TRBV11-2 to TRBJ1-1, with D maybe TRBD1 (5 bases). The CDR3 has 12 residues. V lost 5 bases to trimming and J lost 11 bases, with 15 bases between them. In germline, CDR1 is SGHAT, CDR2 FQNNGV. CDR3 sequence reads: CASSIDSLGAFF. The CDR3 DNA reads TGTGCCAGCAGCATCGACAGCCTGGGGGCTTTCTTT.

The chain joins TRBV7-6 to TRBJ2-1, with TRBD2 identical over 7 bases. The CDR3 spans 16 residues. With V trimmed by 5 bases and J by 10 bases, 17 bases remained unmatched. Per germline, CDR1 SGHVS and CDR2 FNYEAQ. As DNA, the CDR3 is TGTGCCAGCAGCCGAGGAGGGGTAGCGGGTCCAGGGGAGCAGTTCTTC. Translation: CASSRGGVAGPGEQFF.

In nucleotides, the CDR3 is TGTGCCTGGAGTATTCGGGACAGTGGTGCGGCTTTCTTT. Protein sequence: CAWSIRDSGAAFF. V gene TRBV30 combines with J gene TRBJ1-1, with 7 bases fitting TRBD1. The junction had 11 bases not matched to a gene; V was cut back by 2 bases and J by 11 bases. CDR1 and CDR2 from the germline V gene are GTSNPN and SVGIG (reference sequence). There are 13 residues in the CDR3. Supplemented by reference TRBV30 and TRBJ1-1, the full variable domain reads SQTIHQWPATLVQPVGSPLSLECTVEGTSNPNLYWYRQAAGRGLQLLFYSVGIGQISSEVPQNLSASRPQDRQFILSSKKLLLSDSGFYLCAWSIRDSGAAFFGQGTRLTVV.

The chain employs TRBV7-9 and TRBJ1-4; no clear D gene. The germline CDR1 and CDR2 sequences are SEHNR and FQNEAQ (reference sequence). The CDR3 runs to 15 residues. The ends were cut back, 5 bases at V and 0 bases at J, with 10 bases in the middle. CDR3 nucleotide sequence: TGTGCCAGCAGCGCGGGAGATGCAACTAATGAAAAACTGTTTTTT. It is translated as CASSAGDATNEKLFF.

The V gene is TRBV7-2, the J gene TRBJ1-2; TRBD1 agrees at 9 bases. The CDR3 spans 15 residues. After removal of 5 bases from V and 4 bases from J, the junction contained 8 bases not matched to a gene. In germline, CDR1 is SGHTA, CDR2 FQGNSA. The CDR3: CASSVRDRDSYGYTF. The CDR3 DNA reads TGTGCCAGCAGCGTTCGGGACAGGGACTCCTATGGCTACACCTTC. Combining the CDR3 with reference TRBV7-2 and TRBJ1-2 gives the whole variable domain GAGVSQSPSNKVTEKGKDVELRCDPISGHTALYWYRQSLGQGLEFLIYFQGNSAPDKSGLPSDRFSAERTGGSVSTLTIQRTQQEDSAVYLCASSVRDRDSYGYTFGSGTRLTVV.

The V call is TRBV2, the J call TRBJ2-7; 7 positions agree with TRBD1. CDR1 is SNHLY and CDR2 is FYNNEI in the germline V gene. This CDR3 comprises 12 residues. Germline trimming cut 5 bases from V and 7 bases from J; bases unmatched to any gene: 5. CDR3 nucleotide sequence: TGTGCCAGCAGTATACAGGGGTGGGAGCAGTACTTC. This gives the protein CASSIQGWEQYF.

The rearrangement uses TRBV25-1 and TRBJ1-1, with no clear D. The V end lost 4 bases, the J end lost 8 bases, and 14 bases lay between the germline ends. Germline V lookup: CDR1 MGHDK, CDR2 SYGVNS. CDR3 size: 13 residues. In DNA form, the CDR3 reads TGTGCCAGCAGTGGGTGGCTAGAGGTCGAAGCTTTCTTT. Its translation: CASSGWLEVEAFF.

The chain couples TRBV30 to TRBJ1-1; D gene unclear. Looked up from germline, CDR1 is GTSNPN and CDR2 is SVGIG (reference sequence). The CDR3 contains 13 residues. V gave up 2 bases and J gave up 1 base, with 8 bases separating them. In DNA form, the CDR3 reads TGTGCCTGGAGTCCCACGGGGAACACTGAAGCTTTCTTT. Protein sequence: CAWSPTGNTEAFF.

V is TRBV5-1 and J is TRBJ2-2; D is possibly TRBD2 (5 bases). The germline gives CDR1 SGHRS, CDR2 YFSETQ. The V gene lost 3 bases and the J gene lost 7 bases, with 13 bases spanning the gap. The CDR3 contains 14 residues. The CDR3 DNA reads TGCGCCAGCAGCTCCGGGGTGAAAAACGGGGAGCTGTTTTTT. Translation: CASSSGVKNGELFF.

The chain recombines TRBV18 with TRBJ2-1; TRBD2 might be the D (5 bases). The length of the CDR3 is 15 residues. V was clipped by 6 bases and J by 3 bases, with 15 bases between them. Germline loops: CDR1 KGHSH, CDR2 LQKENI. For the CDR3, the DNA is TGTGCCAGCTCCCCTGGGAGCGGCGACTACAATGAGCAGTTCTTC. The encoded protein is CASSPGSGDYNEQFF.

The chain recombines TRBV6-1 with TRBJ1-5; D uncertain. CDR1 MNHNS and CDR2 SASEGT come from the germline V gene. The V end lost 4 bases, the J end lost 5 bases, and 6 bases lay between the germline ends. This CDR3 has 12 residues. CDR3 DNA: TGTGCCAGCAGTGTTTCCTATCAGCCCCAGCATTTT. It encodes CASSVSYQPQHF.

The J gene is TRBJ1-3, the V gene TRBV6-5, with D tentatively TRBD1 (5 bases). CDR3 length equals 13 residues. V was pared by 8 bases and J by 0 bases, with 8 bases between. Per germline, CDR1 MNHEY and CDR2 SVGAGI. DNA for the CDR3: TGTGCCAGCGGGGGGACCTCTGGAAACACCATATATTTT. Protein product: CASGGTSGNTIYF.

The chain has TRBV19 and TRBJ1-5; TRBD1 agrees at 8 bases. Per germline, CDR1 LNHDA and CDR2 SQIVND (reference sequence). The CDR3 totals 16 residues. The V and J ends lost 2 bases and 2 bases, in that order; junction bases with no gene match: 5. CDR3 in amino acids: CASSISQGGGNQPQHF. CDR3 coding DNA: TGTGCCAGTAGTATATCACAGGGGGGAGGCAATCAGCCCCAGCATTTT.

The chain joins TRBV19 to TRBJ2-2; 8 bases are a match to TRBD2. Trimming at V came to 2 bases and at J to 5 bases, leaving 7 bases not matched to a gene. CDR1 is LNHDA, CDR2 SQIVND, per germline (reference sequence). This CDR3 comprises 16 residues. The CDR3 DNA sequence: TGTGCCAGTAGTATATTCTTGCCGGGAGGGACCGGGGAGCTGTTTTTT. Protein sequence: CASSIFLPGGTGELFF.

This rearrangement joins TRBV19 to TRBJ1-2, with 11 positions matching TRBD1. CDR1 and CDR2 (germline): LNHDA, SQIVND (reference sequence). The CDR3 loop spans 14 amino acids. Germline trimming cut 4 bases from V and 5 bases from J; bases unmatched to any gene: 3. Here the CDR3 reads CASSTGQGEYGYTF. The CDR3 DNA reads TGTGCCAGTAGTACGGGACAGGGGGAGTATGGCTACACCTTC.

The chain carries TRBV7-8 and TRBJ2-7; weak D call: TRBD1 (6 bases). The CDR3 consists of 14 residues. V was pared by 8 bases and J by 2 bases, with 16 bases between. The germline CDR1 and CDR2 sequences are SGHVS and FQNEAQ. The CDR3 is CASALLDSAYEQYF. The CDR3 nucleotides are TGTGCCAGCGCCCTCTTGGACAGCGCCTACGAGCAGTACTTC.

The CDR3 protein is CASSEDLGQYNEQFF. CDR3 DNA: TGTGCCAGCAGCGAGGATCTGGGACAGTACAATGAGCAGTTCTTC. The rearrangement links TRBV7-9 to TRBJ2-1; 7 nucleotides align to TRBD1. The CDR3 loop spans 15 amino acids. Germline V lookup: CDR1 SEHNR, CDR2 FQNEAQ (reference sequence). Germline trimming cut 5 bases from V and 4 bases from J; bases unmatched to any gene: 8.